A single TCR beta chain is shown here with its context. No antigen is known for it. This specimen comes from a study of T cell responses to AZD1222 COVID-19 vaccine. Study-level findings and limits: Baseline seropositives among AZD1222 recipients totaled only six.

TCRdb's copy holds only in-frame clones and misses some; the assay was immunoSEQ multiplex PCR. The data show around 120,000 clones, approximately 84% seen once. The TCR was taken from an adult in good health. Sequences were derived from peripheral blood, sampled on day 0 of AZD1222 vaccination.

The CDR3, as DNA: TGTGCCAGCAGCAGACAGGTAGACGGGGAGCTGTTTTTT. Translated, it gives CASSRQVDGELFF. V and J are TRBV2 and TRBJ2-2; possibly TRBD1 for D (6 bases). With 6 bases removed from V and 7 bases from J, the gap between germline ends came to 12 bases. This CDR3 is 13 amino acids long. Germline CDR1 reads SNHLY; CDR2 reads FYNNEI.